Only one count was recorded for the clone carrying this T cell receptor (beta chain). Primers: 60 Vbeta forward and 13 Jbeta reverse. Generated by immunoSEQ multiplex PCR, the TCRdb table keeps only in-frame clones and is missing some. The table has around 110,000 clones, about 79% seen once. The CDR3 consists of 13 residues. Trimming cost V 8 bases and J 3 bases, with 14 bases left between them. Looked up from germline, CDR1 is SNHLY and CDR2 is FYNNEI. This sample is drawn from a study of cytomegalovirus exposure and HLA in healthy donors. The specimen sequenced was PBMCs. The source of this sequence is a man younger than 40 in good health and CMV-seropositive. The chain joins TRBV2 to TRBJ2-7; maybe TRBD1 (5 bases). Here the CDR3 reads CASSRQPVYEQYF. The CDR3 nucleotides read TGTGCCAGCTCTCGACAGCCCGTCTACGAGCAGTACTTC. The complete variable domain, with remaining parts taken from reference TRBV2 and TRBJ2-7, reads EPEVTQTPSHQVTQMGQEVILRCVPISNHLYFYWYRQILGQKVEFLVSFYNNEISEKSEIFDDQFSVERPDGSNFTLKIRSTKLEDSAMYFCASSRQPVYEQYFGPGTRLTVT.